The rows below give T cell receptor beta chains drawn from one sample of a study of identical twins. MiXCR was run by TCRdb on the 5' RACE reads, yielding one entry per CDR3 protein. The repertoire consists of 200,000 to 250,000 distinct CDR3 sequences, with 11% to 15% occurring once and the leading ten covering 7% to 9%. The sequenced material came from memory (CD45RO+) T cells sorted from blood. The receptor source for this set is a woman between 18 and 29 years old in good health. Each CDR3 is given with its conserved first and last residue. The order of the fields is J gene, clone size, D gene, V gene, CDR3 protein, CDR3 DNA. D genes are given only for firm matches. Size values are once, few and many counts, or a class for expanded clones, and some rows have none.

>TRBJ2-1|NA|TRBD2|TRBV6-1
CASTTRGLAGANEQFF
TGTGCCAGTACAACCCGGGGACTAGCGGGAGCCAATGAGCAGTTCTTC
>TRBJ1-5|NA|NA|TRBV6-2/TRBV6-3
CASSRAGGNQPQHF
TGTGCCAGCAGTCGGGCGGGCGGCAATCAGCCCCAGCATTTT
>TRBJ1-2|NA|TRBD1|TRBV5-1
CASSLKGTDRNYGYTF
TGCGCCAGCAGCTTGAAGGGGACAGATCGTAACTATGGCTACACCTTC
>TRBJ1-2|NA|NA|TRBV3-1
CASSSGTSYGYTF
TGTGCCAGCAGTTCCGGGACAAGCTATGGCTACACCTTC
>TRBJ2-7|few|NA|TRBV21-1
CASSKTPPGQGRYEQYF
TGTGCCAGCAGCAAAACCCCACCGGGACAGGGGAGGTACGAGCAGTACTTC
>TRBJ2-3|few|TRBD2|TRBV7-2
CASSLVGGDDTQYF
TGTGCCAGCAGCTTAGTTGGGGGGGACGATACGCAGTATTTT
>TRBJ2-1|few|TRBD2|TRBV5-1
CASSWTSGRARYNEQFF
TGCGCCAGCAGCTGGACTAGCGGGAGGGCCCGGTACAATGAGCAGTTCTTC
>TRBJ2-1|many|TRBD2|TRBV5-1
CASSTSGGSDEQFF
TGCGCCAGCAGCACTAGCGGGGGGTCCGATGAGCAGTTCTTC
>TRBJ2-3|many|TRBD2|TRBV20-1
CSARPGLATDTQYF
TGCAGTGCTAGACCGGGACTAGCGACAGATACGCAGTATTTT
>TRBJ2-7|NA|NA|TRBV7-8
CASSSDRTSYEQYF
TGTGCCAGCAGCTCCGACAGGACTTCCTACGAGCAGTACTTC
>TRBJ2-3|NA|TRBD2|TRBV12-3/TRBV12-4
CASRIRTSGRGADTQYF
TGTGCCAGCAGAATCAGGACTAGCGGGAGAGGCGCAGATACGCAGTATTTT
>TRBJ2-1|NA|TRBD2|TRBV25-1
CASSDPSGSPYNEQFF
TGTGCCAGCAGTGATCCCAGCGGGAGTCCCTACAATGAGCAGTTCTTC
>TRBJ2-1|few|NA|TRBV12-3/TRBV12-4
CVSIAARGSYNEQFF
TGTGTCAGTATTGCGGCGAGGGGGTCCTACAATGAGCAGTTCTTC
>TRBJ2-3|NA|NA|TRBV3-1
CASSQVVHQTDTQYF
TGTGCCAGCAGCCAAGTAGTACACCAGACAGATACGCAGTATTTT
>TRBJ2-2|NA|NA|TRBV7-6
CASSLLADLQGELFF
TGTGCCAGCAGCTTATTGGCAGACCTACAAGGGGAGCTGTTTTTT
>TRBJ2-3|NA|NA|TRBV20-1
CSVLKGLGTDTQYF
TGCAGTGTCCTCAAGGGGTTAGGCACAGATACGCAGTATTTT
>TRBJ2-3|NA|NA|TRBV20-1
CSAPPIDTDTQYF
TGCAGTGCCCCTCCTATAGACACAGATACGCAGTATTTT
>TRBJ1-2|NA|TRBD1|TRBV6-1
CASSVRPGQSNHGYTF
TGTGCCAGCAGTGTCCGCCCGGGACAGTCAAATCATGGCTACACCTTC
>TRBJ2-3|NA|TRBD2|TRBV20-1
CSANSPTSGAGDTQYF
TGCAGTGCCAACTCTCCGACTAGCGGGGCGGGAGATACGCAGTATTTT
>TRBJ2-3|NA|TRBD2|TRBV7-9
CASTGLATDTQYF
TGTGCCAGCACGGGACTAGCCACAGATACGCAGTATTTT
>TRBJ2-6|few|NA|TRBV20-1
CSAFGGANVLTF
TGCAGTGCGTTCGGGGGGGCCAACGTCCTGACTTTC
>TRBJ1-5|few|TRBD1|TRBV7-9
CASSPGQDDQPQHF
TGTGCCAGCAGCCCCGGACAGGATGATCAGCCCCAGCATTTT
>TRBJ2-7|NA|NA|TRBV2
CASSENPNSRHFDEQYF
TGTGCCAGCAGTGAAAACCCGAACAGTCGTCATTTCGACGAGCAGTACTTC
>TRBJ2-7|few|NA|TRBV6-2/TRBV6-3
CASSPLLTWLDQYF
TGTGCCAGCAGTCCACTCCTGACGTGGCTAGACCAGTACTTC
>TRBJ2-5|few|NA|TRBV4-3
CASSRFQGRGETQYF
TGCGCCAGCAGCAGATTTCAGGGGCGCGGGGAGACCCAGTACTTC
>TRBJ2-3|NA|NA|TRBV11-1
CASSPRGAQSDTQYF
TGTGCCAGCAGCCCCCGGGGGGCCCAATCAGATACGCAGTATTTT
>TRBJ2-3|NA|NA|TRBV15
CATSDRAADTQYF
TGTGCCACCAGCGACCGAGCGGCAGATACGCAGTATTTT
>TRBJ2-1|few|NA|TRBV20-1
CSVLDPPNEQFF
TGCAGTGTTTTAGATCCCCCCAATGAGCAGTTCTTC
>TRBJ1-1|few|NA|TRBV20-1
CSPKGENTEAFF
TGCAGTCCAAAGGGGGAGAACACTGAAGCTTTCTTT
>TRBJ2-5|NA|TRBD2|TRBV7-6
CASSLELASGLGGETQYF
TGTGCCAGCAGCTTAGAGTTGGCTAGCGGGTTGGGGGGCGAGACCCAGTACTTC
>TRBJ2-2|NA|NA|TRBV6-1
CASRSRFANTGELFF
TGTGCCAGCCGGTCGCGGTTCGCGAACACCGGGGAGCTGTTTTTT
>TRBJ1-1|many|NA|TRBV20-1
CSASQGNTEAFF
TGCAGTGCTAGCCAGGGGAACACTGAAGCTTTCTTT
>TRBJ2-3|NA|NA|TRBV25-1
CASSRQEDKLDTQYF
TGTGCCAGCAGTAGACAGGAGGATAAATTGGATACGCAGTATTTT
>TRBJ1-2|many|NA|TRBV12-3/TRBV12-4
CATRRSNYGYTF
TGTGCCACCCGTCGCTCTAACTATGGCTACACCTTC
>TRBJ1-4|few|NA|TRBV5-4
CASSLLAENEKLFF
TGTGCCAGCAGCTTGTTGGCGGAAAATGAAAAACTGTTTTTT
>TRBJ1-1|few|NA|TRBV6-1
CASSGRVETEAFF
TGTGCCAGCAGTGGCAGGGTGGAGACTGAAGCTTTCTTT
>TRBJ1-4|NA|NA|TRBV9
CASSRGGGSNEKLFF
TGTGCCAGCAGCCGGGGAGGAGGTTCTAATGAAAAACTGTTTTTT
>TRBJ2-3|few|NA|TRBV4-3
CASSPRIQGSQYF
TGCGCCAGCAGCCCAAGGATTCAGGGATCGCAGTATTTT
>TRBJ1-4|many|NA|TRBV12-3/TRBV12-4
CASSFSGQPNEKLFF
TGTGCCAGCAGTTTTTCGGGACAACCTAATGAAAAACTGTTTTTT
>TRBJ2-1|NA|NA|TRBV12-3/TRBV12-4
CASSFVLGGTLLEQFF
TGTGCCAGCAGTTTTGTATTGGGCGGGACGTTGCTTGAGCAGTTCTTC
>TRBJ2-5|few|TRBD2|TRBV4-2
CASSQDRGVNQETQYF
TGTGCCAGCAGCCAAGACCGGGGGGTGAACCAAGAGACCCAGTACTTC
>TRBJ1-1|many|NA|TRBV7-9
CASSLAFLGAFF
TGTGCCAGCAGCTTAGCATTCCTTGGGGCTTTCTTT
>TRBJ2-1|NA|NA|TRBV3-1
CASSGALDSVPEQFF
TGTGCCAGCAGCGGAGCGCTAGACTCAGTCCCTGAGCAGTTCTTC
>TRBJ2-4|NA|NA|TRBV5-5
CASSLSGAKDIQYF
TGTGCCAGCAGCTTATCGGGGGCCAAAGACATTCAGTACTTC
>TRBJ2-3|many|TRBD1|TRBV5-1
CASFTGDGDTQYF
TGCGCCAGCTTCACAGGGGATGGAGATACGCAGTATTTT
>TRBJ1-5|NA|NA|TRBV5-1
CASQPGPDQPQHF
TGCGCCAGCCAACCGGGACCCGATCAGCCCCAGCATTTT
>TRBJ2-5|NA|NA|TRBV20-1
CSASNSEQETQYF
TGCAGTGCTAGTAACTCAGAGCAAGAGACCCAGTACTTC
>TRBJ2-7|NA|NA|TRBV6-4
CASSGGASRTGYEQYF
TGTGCCAGCAGTGGGGGAGCTTCCCGGACCGGTTACGAGCAGTACTTC
>TRBJ2-1|few|TRBD2|TRBV27
CASKRWASGAYNEQFF
TGTGCCAGCAAACGATGGGCTAGCGGGGCTTACAATGAGCAGTTCTTC
>TRBJ2-5|few|NA|TRBV6-2/TRBV6-3
CASSYSIQGVETQYF
TGTGCCAGCAGTTACTCGATACAGGGAGTGGAGACCCAGTACTTC
>TRBJ2-3|NA|NA|TRBV5-1
CASSEVSNPSDTQYF
TGCGCCAGCAGCGAAGTCTCCAACCCGTCGGATACGCAGTATTTT
>TRBJ2-1|NA|NA|TRBV9
CASSRRVGVNEQFF
TGTGCCAGCAGTCGCCGCGTGGGCGTCAATGAGCAGTTCTTC